These 3 T cell receptor beta chains share one sample of origin, sequenced in a study of T-cell memory formation after mild COVID-19. Using its own MiXCR run on the 5' RACE reads, TCRdb lists one record per CDR3 protein. The sample has hundreds of thousands of distinct CDR3 sequences, around 27% seen once. Sequencing used PBMCs or a T cell subset sorted from them (not recorded which). Every receptor here comes from an adult woman who had mild COVID-19 (a few samples of this study predate the infection). Cell type and time point are not known.

J is TRBJ2-1 and V is TRBV4-3, with 7 nucleotides matching TRBD1. The CDR3 loop spans 16 amino acids. Germline CDR1 reads LGHNA; CDR2 reads YSLEER. The trim removed 0 bases at V and 3 bases at J, leaving 5 bases unmatched. The CDR3 bases are TGCGCCAGCAGCCAAGATGGCCAGGGGGACTACAATGAGCAGTTCTTC. Amino acid sequence: CASSQDGQGDYNEQFF.

The chain couples TRBV6-2 or TRBV6-3 to TRBJ2-7; unclear D gene. The CDR3 contains 12 residues. Germline assignment: CDR1 MNHEY and CDR2 SVGEGT. Trimming cost V 5 bases and J 3 bases, with 8 bases left between them. CDR3 sequence reads: CASSTPGYEQYF. The CDR3, as DNA: TGTGCCAGCAGTACCCCCGGCTACGAGCAGTACTTC.

The chain couples TRBV11-2 to TRBJ2-5; D is perhaps TRBD1 (5 bases). Germline V gives CDR1 SGHAT, CDR2 FQNNGV. The CDR3 covers 15 residues. Trimming took off 1 base at V and 2 bases at J, with 11 bases between the two ends. For the CDR3, the DNA is TGTGCCAGCAGCTTAGGTGTCAGGGAACAAGAGACCCAGTACTTC. Its translation is CASSLGVREQETQYF.